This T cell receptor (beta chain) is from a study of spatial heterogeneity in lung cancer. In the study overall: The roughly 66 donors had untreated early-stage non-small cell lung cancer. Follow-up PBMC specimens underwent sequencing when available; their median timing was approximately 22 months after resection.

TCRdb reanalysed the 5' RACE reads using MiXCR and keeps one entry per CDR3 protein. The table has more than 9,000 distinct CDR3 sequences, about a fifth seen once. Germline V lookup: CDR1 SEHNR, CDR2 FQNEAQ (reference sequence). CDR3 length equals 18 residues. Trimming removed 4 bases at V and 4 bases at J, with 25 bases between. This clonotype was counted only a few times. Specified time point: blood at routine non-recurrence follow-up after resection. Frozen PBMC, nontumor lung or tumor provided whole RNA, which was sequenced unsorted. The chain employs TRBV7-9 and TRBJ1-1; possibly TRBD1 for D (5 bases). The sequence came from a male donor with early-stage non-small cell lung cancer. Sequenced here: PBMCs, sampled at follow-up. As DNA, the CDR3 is TGTGCCAGCAGCTCCCAGCAGCCGGGACCCCTCACGAGCACTGAAGCTTTCTTT. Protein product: CASSSQQPGPLTSTEAFF. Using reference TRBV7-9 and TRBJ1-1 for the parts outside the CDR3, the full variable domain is DTGVSQNPRHKITKRGQNVTFRCDPISEHNRLYWYRQTLGQGPEFLTYFQNEAQLEKSRLLSDRFSAERPKGSFSTLEIQRTEQGDSAMYLCASSSQQPGPLTSTEAFFGQGTRLTVV.